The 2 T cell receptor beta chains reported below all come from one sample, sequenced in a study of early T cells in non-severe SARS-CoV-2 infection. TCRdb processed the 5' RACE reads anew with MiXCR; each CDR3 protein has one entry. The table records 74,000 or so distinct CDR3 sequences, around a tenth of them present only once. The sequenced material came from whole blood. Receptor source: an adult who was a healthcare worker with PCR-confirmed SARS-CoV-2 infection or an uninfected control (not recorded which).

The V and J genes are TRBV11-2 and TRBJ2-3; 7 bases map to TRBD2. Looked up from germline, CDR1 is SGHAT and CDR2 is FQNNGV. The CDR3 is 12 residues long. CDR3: CALGRVRDTQYF. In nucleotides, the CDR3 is TGTGCTCTAGGGAGGGTAAGAGATACGCAGTATTTT. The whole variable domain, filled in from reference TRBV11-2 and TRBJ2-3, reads EAGVAQSPRYKIIEKRQSVAFWCNPISGHATLYWYQQILGQGPKLLIQFQNNGVVDDSQLPKDRFSAERLKGVDSTLKIQPAKLEDSAVYLCALGRVRDTQYFGPGTRLTVL.

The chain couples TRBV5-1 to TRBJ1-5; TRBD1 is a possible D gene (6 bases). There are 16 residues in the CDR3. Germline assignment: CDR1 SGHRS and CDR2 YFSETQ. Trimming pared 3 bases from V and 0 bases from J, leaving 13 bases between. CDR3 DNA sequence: TGCGCCAGCAGCTCCGGGGACATTACTAGCAATCAGCCCCAGCATTTT. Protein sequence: CASSSGDITSNQPQHF.